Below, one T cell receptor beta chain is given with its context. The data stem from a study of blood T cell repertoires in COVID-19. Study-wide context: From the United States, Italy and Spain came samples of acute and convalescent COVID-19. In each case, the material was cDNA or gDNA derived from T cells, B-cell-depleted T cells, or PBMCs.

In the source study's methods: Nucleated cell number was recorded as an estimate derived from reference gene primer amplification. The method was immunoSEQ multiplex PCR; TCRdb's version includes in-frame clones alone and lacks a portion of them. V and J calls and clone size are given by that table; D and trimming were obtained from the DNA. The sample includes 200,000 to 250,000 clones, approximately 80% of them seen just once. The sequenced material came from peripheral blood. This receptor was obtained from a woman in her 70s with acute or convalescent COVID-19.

The CDR3 here is CASSAGATNEKLFF. In DNA form, the CDR3 reads TGTGCCAGCAGCGCAGGCGCGACTAATGAAAAACTGTTTTTT. The genes are TRBV5-6 and TRBJ1-4; no definite D call. Germline-derived CDR1 and CDR2 are SGHDT and YYEEEE. Trimming took off 4 bases at V and 2 bases at J, with 9 bases between the two ends. This CDR3 spans 14 amino acids. Variable domain in full (rest from reference TRBV5-6 and TRBJ1-4): DAGVTQSPTHLIKTRGQQVTLRCSPKSGHDTVSWYQQALGQGPQFIFQYYEEEERQRGNFPDRFSGHQFPNYSSELNVNALLLGDSALYLCASSAGATNEKLFFGSGTQLSVL.